One and the same sample provided the 22 T cell receptor beta chains below, sequenced in a study of Ad26.COV2.S vaccination and SARS-CoV-2 variants. Treatment noted: over 15 received Ad26.COV2.S at low or high dose, single or two shots; 5 received placebo; per-sample allocation not given. Specimens were obtained on day 63 following the first vaccine or placebo injection. Only in-frame clones appear in the TCRdb table, and some are missing; sequencing was by immunoSEQ multiplex PCR. The sample lists about 350,000 clones; 86% were seen once. This specimen was peripheral blood, taken in a trial of Ad26.COV2.S vaccine versus placebo. The receptors derive from a person aged 18-65 years who received the Ad26.COV2.S COVID-19 vaccine or a placebo.

This clone was found once. The J gene is TRBJ2-1, the V gene TRBV6-5; D gene uncertain. Germline V gene sequence: CDR1 MNHEY, CDR2 SVGAGI. The CDR3 contains 11 residues. V gave up 4 bases and J gave up 5 bases, with 3 bases separating them. This CDR3 reads CASSWDNEQFF. CDR3 coding DNA: TGTGCCAGCAGTTGGGACAATGAGCAGTTCTTC.

This chain links TRBV10-3 with TRBJ2-3; TRBD2 might be the D (5 bases). V lost 2 bases, J lost 3 bases, and 18 bases lay in between. The CDR3 has 17 amino acids. The germline gives CDR1 ENHRY, CDR2 SYGVKD. The CDR3 nucleotides are TGTGCCATCAGTGAGGCCCTCTCGGCACGCGGGACAGATACGCAGTATTTT. Its protein is CAISEALSARGTDTQYF.

This clone came up a few times. The chain links TRBV5-1 to TRBJ2-4; TRBD2 matches at 7 bases. J lost 5 bases, V lost 0 bases, and 8 bases had no gene match. Germline-derived CDR1 and CDR2 are SGHRS and YFSETQ. CDR3 length: 16 residues. The CDR3 here is CASSLVASGAQNIQYF. The CDR3 nucleotides read TGCGCCAGCAGCTTGGTCGCTAGCGGAGCTCAAAACATTCAGTACTTC. Full variable domain (missing parts from reference TRBV5-1 and TRBJ2-4): KAGVTQTPRYLIKTRGQQVTLSCSPISGHRSVSWYQQTPGQGLQFLFEYFSETQRNKGNFPGRFSGRQFSNSRSEMNVSTLELGDSALYLCASSLVASGAQNIQYFGAGTRLSVL.

The chain links TRBV2 to TRBJ1-3, with TRBD1 as a possible D gene (6 bases). Per germline, CDR1 SNHLY and CDR2 FYNNEI. The CDR3 runs 14 residues. Trimming cost V 3 bases and J 3 bases, with 9 bases left between them. As DNA, the CDR3 is TGTGCCAGCAGTGACAGGGGACTTGGAAACACCATATATTTT. This codes for CASSDRGLGNTIYF.

The V call is TRBV28, the J call TRBJ2-3; no firm D call. V lost 8 bases to trimming and J lost 0 bases, with 21 bases between them. The CDR3 contains 17 residues. CDR1 and CDR2 from the germline V gene are MDHEN and SYDVKM. For the CDR3, the DNA is TGTGCCAGCTCATCACCCACGGATCTTACTAGCACAGATACGCAGTATTTT. Translation: CASSSPTDLTSTDTQYF.

This clone has a handful of counts. The chain recombines TRBV4-2 with TRBJ1-2; no clear D. CDR3 length: 15 amino acids. Trimming took 0 bases from V and 5 from J, leaving 13 bases between them. Germline lookup yields CDR1 LGHNA and CDR2 YNFKEQ. CDR3 in DNA: TGTGCCAGCAGCCAAGATCTAATTCCGGTTTATGGCTACACCTTC. Amino acid sequence: CASSQDLIPVYGYTF.

V is TRBV5-1 and J is TRBJ2-1; D is unresolved. V was pared by 4 bases and J by 7 bases, with 18 bases between. The CDR3 covers 15 residues. Looked up from germline, CDR1 is SGHRS and CDR2 is YFSETQ. CDR3 protein: CASSRDQLRVNEQFF. In nucleotides, the CDR3 is TGCGCCAGCAGCCGAGACCAGCTTCGGGTAAATGAGCAGTTCTTC.

The chain has TRBV27 and TRBJ1-1; 9 bases align to TRBD1. Germline CDR1 MNHEY, CDR2 SMNVEV (reference sequence). V was clipped by 4 bases and J by 4 bases; unmatched bases: 7. There are 15 residues in the CDR3. This CDR3 is CASSSPGTGRTEAFF. The CDR3 nucleotides read TGTGCCAGCAGTTCCCCCGGGACAGGGCGCACTGAAGCTTTCTTT.

The chain employs TRBV4-3 and TRBJ1-2, with D tentatively TRBD1 (5 bases). The germline gives CDR1 LGHNA, CDR2 YSLEER. V was cut by 4 bases and J by 6 bases, with 15 bases left in between. This CDR3 has 14 residues. The CDR3 nucleotides read TGCGCCAGCAGCCTCGGGGAGGCGGGGGATGGCTACACCTTC. Translation gives CASSLGEAGDGYTF.

In the case of this clone: Within the sample, other DNA sequences also encode this same CDR3. This chain joins TRBV28 and TRBJ1-1; the D is unclear. The CDR3 contains 11 residues. Germline values: CDR1 MDHEN, CDR2 SYDVKM. With 1 base removed from V and 7 bases from J, the gap between germline ends came to 4 bases. CDR3 sequence reads: CASSLLYEAFF. The CDR3 DNA is TGTGCCAGCAGTTTATTGTATGAAGCTTTCTTT.

The sample holds one count of this clone. The chain joins TRBV11-2 to TRBJ2-6, with TRBD2 as a possible D gene (5 bases). The V end was cut by 5 bases, the J end by 2 bases, with 22 bases between. Germline CDR1 reads SGHAT; CDR2 reads FQNNGV. There are 19 residues in the CDR3. The CDR3 nucleotides are TGTGCCAGCAGCGGCCCGACGGGGTATACCCGACCTGGGGCCAACGTCCTGACTTTC. Encoded protein: CASSGPTGYTRPGANVLTF.

This clone was seen a few times. Other DNA variants within this sample encode the same CDR3. The genes are TRBV6-2 or TRBV6-3 and TRBJ2-7; D gene uncertain. V was shortened by 2 bases and J by 2 bases, with 4 bases between the two germline ends. Germline loops: CDR1 MNHEY, CDR2 SVGEGT. The length of the CDR3 is 12 residues. CDR3 sequence (DNA): TGTGCCAGCAGTTACGAACCCTACGAGCAGTACTTC. Translating it yields CASSYEPYEQYF.

The rearrangement joins TRBV3-1 (or the pseudogene TRBV3-2) to TRBJ1-2; D gene uncertain. V was clipped by 0 bases and J by 2 bases, with 10 bases between them. This CDR3 is built from 15 residues. Germline-derived CDR1 and CDR2 are LGHDT and YNNKEL (reference sequence). The DNA of the CDR3 is TGTGCCAGCAGCCAAGATCCGGGAATCAACTATGGCTACACCTTC. This sequence encodes CASSQDPGINYGYTF.

V gene TRBV7-2 combines with J gene TRBJ1-2, with D possibly being TRBD1 (5 bases). CDR3 length equals 15 residues. CDR1 is SGHTA, CDR2 FQGNSA, per germline. V lost 1 base to trimming and J lost 8 bases, with 17 bases between them. CDR3 residues: CASSLVGGSSTGYTF. In DNA form, the CDR3 reads TGTGCCAGCAGCTTAGTTGGGGGGTCCTCTACCGGCTACACCTTC.

The chain carries TRBV27 and TRBJ1-1; tentatively, D is TRBD1 (6 bases). The germline CDR1 and CDR2 sequences are MNHEY and SMNVEV (reference sequence). V was cut by 6 bases and J by 0 bases, with 14 bases left in between. The CDR3 runs 15 residues. CDR3 sequence: CASREQGFVNTEAFF. The DNA for the CDR3 is TGTGCCAGCAGGGAACAGGGTTTCGTGAACACTGAAGCTTTCTTT.

The chain combines TRBV7-2 with TRBJ2-5; D may be TRBD1 or TRBD2 (5 bases each). CDR1 and CDR2 (germline): SGHTA, FQGNSA. The germline V and J ends were trimmed by 6 bases and 9 bases, with 17 bases remaining between them. The CDR3 sequence is 13 residues long. This chain's CDR3 is CASRLGTAGAQYF. In DNA form, the CDR3 reads TGTGCCAGCAGACTCGGGACCGCCGGAGCCCAGTACTTC.

The chain has TRBV9 and TRBJ2-2, with 11 bases aligning to TRBD2. J was trimmed by 4 bases and V by 3 bases; bases with no gene match: 8. The CDR3 covers 17 residues. The germline gives CDR1 SGDLS, CDR2 YYNGEE. CDR3 nucleotide sequence: TGTGCCAGCAGCGAGGGAGTAGCGGGGGGGATCACCGGGGAGCTGTTTTTT. It yields the protein CASSEGVAGGITGELFF.

J is TRBJ2-3 and V is TRBV7-2; unclear D gene. With 1 base removed from V and 1 base from J, the gap between germline ends came to 9 bases. This CDR3 is 15 amino acids long. CDR1 and CDR2 (germline): SGHTA, FQGNSA. This CDR3 is CASSLVVRRTDTQYF. The CDR3 nucleotides read TGTGCCAGCAGCTTAGTGGTCAGACGCACAGATACGCAGTATTTT.

This clone was seen once. V usage is TRBV20-1 and J usage is TRBJ2-7; 7 bases match TRBD1. This CDR3 comprises 10 residues. Looked up from germline, CDR1 is DFQATT and CDR2 is SNEGSKA (reference sequence). V was pared by 8 bases and J by 4 bases, with 2 bases of the junction left unmatched. CDR3 sequence: CSQGDYEQYF. The CDR3 DNA reads as TGCAGTCAGGGGGATTACGAGCAGTACTTC.

The rearrangement uses TRBV24-1 and TRBJ2-3; D might be TRBD2 (5 bases). Trimming removed 4 bases from V and 4 bases from J, with 17 bases in between. This CDR3 spans 16 amino acids. Germline assignment: CDR1 KGHDR and CDR2 SFDVKD. The CDR3 sequence is CATSEKRSLNADTQYF. The CDR3 nucleotides are TGTGCCACCAGTGAAAAGCGGTCCCTAAACGCAGATACGCAGTATTTT.

The chain is built from TRBV6-6 and TRBJ1-4, with D uncertain. The CDR3 covers 13 residues. Trimming removed 5 bases at V and 4 bases at J, with 8 bases between. Germline values: CDR1 MNHNY, CDR2 SVGAGI (reference sequence). CDR3 coding DNA: TGTGCCAGCAGTCCAGACGGTAATGAAAAACTGTTTTTT. As protein: CASSPDGNEKLFF.

J is TRBJ2-5 and V is TRBV18; D possibly corresponds to TRBD1 (6 bases). Deletions cut 4 bases from V and 5 bases from J, with 11 bases between. The CDR3 is 13 residues long. Germline lookup yields CDR1 KGHSH and CDR2 LQKENI. The CDR3 loop reads CASSRAGEETQYF. The CDR3 region has the DNA TGTGCCAGCTCACGGGCAGGGGAGGAGACCCAGTACTTC.